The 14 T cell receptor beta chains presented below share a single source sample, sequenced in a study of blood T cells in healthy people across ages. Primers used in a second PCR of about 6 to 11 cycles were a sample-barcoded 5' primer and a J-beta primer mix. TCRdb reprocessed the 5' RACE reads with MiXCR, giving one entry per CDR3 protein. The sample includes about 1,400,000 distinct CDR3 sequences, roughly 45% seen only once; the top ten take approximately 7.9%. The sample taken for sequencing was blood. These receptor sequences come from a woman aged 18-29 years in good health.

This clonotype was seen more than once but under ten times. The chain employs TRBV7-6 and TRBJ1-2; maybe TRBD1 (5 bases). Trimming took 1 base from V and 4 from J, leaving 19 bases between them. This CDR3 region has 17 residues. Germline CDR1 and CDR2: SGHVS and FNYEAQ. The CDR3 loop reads CASSLVGANGGTYGYTF. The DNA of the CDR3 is TGTGCCAGCAGCTTAGTAGGAGCAAACGGAGGGACCTATGGCTACACCTTC.

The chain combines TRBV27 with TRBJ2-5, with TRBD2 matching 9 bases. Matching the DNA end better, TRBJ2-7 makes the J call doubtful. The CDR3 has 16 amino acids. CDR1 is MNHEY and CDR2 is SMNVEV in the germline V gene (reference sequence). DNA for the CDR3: TGTGCCAGCAGTGGGTGGACTAGCGATACGTCCTACGAGCAGTACTTC. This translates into CASSGWTSDTSYEQYF.

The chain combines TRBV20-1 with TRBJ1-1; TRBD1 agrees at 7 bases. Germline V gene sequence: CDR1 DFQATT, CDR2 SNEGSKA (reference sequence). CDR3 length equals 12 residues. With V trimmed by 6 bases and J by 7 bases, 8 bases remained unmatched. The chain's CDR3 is CSATRQGDEAFF. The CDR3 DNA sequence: TGCAGTGCCACCAGACAGGGAGATGAAGCTTTCTTT.

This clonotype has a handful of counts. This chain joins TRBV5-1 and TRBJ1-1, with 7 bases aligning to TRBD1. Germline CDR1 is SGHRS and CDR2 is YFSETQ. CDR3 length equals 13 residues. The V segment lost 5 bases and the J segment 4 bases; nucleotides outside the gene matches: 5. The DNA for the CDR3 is TGCGCCAGCAGTGGCACAGGGGCCACTGAAGCTTTCTTT. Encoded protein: CASSGTGATEAFF.

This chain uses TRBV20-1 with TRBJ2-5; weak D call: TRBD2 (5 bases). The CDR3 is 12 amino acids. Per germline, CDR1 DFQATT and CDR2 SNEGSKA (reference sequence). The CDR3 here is CSGAGNQETQYF. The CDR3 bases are TGCAGCGGTGCCGGGAATCAAGAGACCCAGTACTTC.

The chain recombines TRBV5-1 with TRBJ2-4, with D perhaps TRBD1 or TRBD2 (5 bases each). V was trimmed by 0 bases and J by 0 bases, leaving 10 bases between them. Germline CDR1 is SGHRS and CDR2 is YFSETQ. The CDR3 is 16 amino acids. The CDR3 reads CASSLGDGKAKNIQYF. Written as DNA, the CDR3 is TGCGCCAGCAGCTTGGGGGACGGGAAAGCCAAAAACATTCAGTACTTC.

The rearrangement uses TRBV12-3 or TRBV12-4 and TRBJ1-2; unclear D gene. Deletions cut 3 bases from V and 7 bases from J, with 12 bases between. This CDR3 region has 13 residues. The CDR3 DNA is TGTGCCAGCAGTTTCCGTCGGGTGGGTGGCTACACCTTC. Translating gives CASSFRRVGGYTF.

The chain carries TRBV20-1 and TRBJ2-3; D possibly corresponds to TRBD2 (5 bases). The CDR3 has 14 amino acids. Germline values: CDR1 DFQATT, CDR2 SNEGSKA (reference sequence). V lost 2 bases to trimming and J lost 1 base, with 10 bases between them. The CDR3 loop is CSARLNGGTDTQYF. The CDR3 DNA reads TGCAGTGCTAGACTCAACGGGGGCACAGATACGCAGTATTTT.

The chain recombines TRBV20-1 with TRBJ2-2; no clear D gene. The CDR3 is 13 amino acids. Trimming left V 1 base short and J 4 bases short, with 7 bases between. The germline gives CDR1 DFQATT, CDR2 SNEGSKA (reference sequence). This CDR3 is CSARVGTTGELFF. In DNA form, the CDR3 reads TGCAGTGCTAGAGTGGGAACCACCGGGGAGCTGTTTTTT.

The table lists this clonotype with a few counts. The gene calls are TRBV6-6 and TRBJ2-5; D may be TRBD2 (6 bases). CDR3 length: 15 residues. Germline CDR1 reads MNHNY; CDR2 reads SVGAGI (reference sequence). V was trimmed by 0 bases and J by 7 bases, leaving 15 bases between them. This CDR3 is CASSYSGRGDGTQYF. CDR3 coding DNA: TGTGCCAGCAGTTACTCGGGGCGGGGTGATGGGACCCAGTACTTC.

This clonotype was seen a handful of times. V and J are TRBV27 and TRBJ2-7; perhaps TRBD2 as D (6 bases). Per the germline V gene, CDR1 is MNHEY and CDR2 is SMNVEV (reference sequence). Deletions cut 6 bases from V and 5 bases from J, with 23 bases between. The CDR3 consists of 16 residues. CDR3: CASSYMAGNLYNEQYF. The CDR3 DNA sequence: TGTGCCAGCAGCTATATGGCGGGAAATCTCTACAACGAGCAGTACTTC.

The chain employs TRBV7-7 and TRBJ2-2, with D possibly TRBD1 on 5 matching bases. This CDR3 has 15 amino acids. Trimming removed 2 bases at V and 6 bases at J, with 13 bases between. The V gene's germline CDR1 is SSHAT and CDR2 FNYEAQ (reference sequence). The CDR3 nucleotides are TGTGCCAGCAGCTTATCGGCAGGGTTATCCGGGGAGCTGTTTTTT. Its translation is CASSLSAGLSGELFF.

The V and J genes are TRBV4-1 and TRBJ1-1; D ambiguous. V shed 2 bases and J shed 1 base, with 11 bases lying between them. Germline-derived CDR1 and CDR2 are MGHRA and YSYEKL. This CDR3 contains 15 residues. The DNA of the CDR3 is TGCGCCAGCAGCCAAATTCGGGAGACGAACACTGAAGCTTTCTTT. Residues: CASSQIRETNTEAFF.

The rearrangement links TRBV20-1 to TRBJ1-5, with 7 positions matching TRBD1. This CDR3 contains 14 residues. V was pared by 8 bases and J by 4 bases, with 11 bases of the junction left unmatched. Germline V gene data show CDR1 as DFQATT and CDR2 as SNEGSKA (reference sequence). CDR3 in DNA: TGCAGTACCATAACAGGGGAATGGAATCAGCCCCAGCATTTT. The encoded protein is CSTITGEWNQPQHF.